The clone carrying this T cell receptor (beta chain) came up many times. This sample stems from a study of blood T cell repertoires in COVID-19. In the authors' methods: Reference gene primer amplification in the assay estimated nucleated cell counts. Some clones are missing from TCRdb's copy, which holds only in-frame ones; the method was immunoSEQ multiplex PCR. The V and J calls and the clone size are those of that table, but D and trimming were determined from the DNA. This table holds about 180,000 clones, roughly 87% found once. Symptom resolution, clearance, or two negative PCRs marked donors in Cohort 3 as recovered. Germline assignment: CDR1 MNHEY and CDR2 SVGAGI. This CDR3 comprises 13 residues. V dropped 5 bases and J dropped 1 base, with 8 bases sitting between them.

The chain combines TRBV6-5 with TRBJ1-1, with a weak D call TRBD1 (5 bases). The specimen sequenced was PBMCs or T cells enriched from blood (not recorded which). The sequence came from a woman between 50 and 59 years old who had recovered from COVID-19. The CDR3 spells CASSTTENTEAFF. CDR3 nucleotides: TGTGCCAGCAGTACGACAGAGAACACTGAAGCTTTCTTT.